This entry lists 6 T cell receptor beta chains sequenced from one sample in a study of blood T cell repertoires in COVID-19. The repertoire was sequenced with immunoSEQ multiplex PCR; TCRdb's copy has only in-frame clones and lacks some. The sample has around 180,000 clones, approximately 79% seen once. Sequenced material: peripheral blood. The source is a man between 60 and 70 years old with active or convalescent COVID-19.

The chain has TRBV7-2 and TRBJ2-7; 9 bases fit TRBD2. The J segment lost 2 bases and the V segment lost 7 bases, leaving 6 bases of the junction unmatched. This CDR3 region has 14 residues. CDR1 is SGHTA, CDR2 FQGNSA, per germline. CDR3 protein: CASTRTSGPYEQYF. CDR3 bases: TGTGCCAGCACCCGAACTAGCGGGCCCTACGAGCAGTACTTC.

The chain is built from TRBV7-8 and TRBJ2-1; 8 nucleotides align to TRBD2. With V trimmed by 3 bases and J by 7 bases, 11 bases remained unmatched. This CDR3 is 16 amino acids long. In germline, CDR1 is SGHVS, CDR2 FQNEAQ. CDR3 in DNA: TGTGCCAGCAGCTTTTCCCGGGCCGGGGGGGTAAATGAGCAGTTCTTC. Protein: CASSFSRAGGVNEQFF.

CDR3: CASSSRRGNGGYTF. The CDR3 DNA sequence: TGTGCCAGCAGCAGTAGAAGAGGGAACGGAGGCTACACCTTC. The J gene is TRBJ1-2, the V gene TRBV6-2 or TRBV6-3; unclear D gene. The V end lost 6 bases, the J end lost 8 bases, and 19 bases lay between the germline ends. The CDR3 contains 14 residues. Germline values: CDR1 MNHEY, CDR2 SVGEGT.

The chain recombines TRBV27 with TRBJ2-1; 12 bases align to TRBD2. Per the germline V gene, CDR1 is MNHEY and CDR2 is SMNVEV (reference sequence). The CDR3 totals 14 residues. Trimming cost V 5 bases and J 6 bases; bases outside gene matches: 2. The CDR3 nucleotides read TGTGCCAGCAGTGGACTAGCGGGACTCAATGAGCAGTTCTTC. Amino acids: CASSGLAGLNEQFF.

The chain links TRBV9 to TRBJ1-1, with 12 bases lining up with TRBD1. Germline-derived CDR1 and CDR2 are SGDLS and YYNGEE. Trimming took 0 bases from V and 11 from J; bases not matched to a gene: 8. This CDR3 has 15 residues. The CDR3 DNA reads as TGTGCCAGCAGCGTAGAATGGGACAGGGGGCTTGAGGCTTTCTTT. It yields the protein CASSVEWDRGLEAFF.

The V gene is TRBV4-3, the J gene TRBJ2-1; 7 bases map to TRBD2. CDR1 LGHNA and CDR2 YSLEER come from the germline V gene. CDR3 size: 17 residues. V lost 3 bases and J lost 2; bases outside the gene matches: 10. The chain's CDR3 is CASSQYWGEGAYNEQFF. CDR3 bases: TGCGCCAGCAGCCAGTACTGGGGGGAGGGCGCCTACAATGAGCAGTTCTTC.